The 14 T cell receptor beta chains listed next were all sequenced from one sample in a study of molecular identifiers for immune sequencing clone quantification. MiXCR, run by TCRdb on the PCR reads, gives a single entry per CDR3 protein. The sample consists of tens of thousands of distinct CDR3 sequences, about 23% of them appearing once. Material: naive CD8+ T cells from blood, with Jurkat cell RNA spiked in. As for subset: FACS-sorted CD8+CD4-CCR7+CD45RA+ naive T cells. The receptors were gathered from a human donor in good health. Some libraries in this study had Jurkat cell RNA spiked in.

This clonotype was recorded many times. V usage is TRBV6-2 or TRBV6-3 and J usage is TRBJ2-7; weak D call: TRBD1 (5 bases). The CDR3 covers 12 residues. Trimming shortened V by 8 bases and J by 0 bases, and 8 bases separated the two germline ends. Germline loops: CDR1 MNHEY, CDR2 SVGEGT. The CDR3 DNA follows: TGTGCCAGCGGACAAGTCTCCTACGAGCAGTACTTC. The encoded protein is CASGQVSYEQYF.

This clonotype was counted ten times or more. The V and J genes are TRBV19 and TRBJ1-1; 7 nucleotides line up with TRBD1. CDR1 and CDR2 (germline): LNHDA, SQIVND (reference sequence). This CDR3 has 15 residues. Trimming at V came to 7 bases and at J to 0 bases, leaving 8 bases not matched to a gene. CDR3 region: CASTIDRVMNTEAFF. CDR3 coding DNA: TGTGCCAGTACCATTGACAGGGTAATGAACACTGAAGCTTTCTTT.

The sample holds a few counts of this clonotype. V gene TRBV2 combines with J gene TRBJ2-7; the match to TRBD2 covers 13 bases. CDR1 is SNHLY, CDR2 FYNNEI, per germline. The V and J ends lost 3 bases and 1 base, in that order; junction bases with no gene match: 9. This CDR3 has 18 residues. The CDR3 sequence: CASSEGTSGVMTSYEQYF. CDR3 sequence (DNA): TGTGCCAGCAGTGAGGGGACTAGCGGGGTCATGACGTCCTACGAGCAGTACTTC. Looking up the rest from reference TRBV2 and TRBJ2-7 gives the full variable domain: EPEVTQTPSHQVTQMGQEVILRCVPISNHLYFYWYRQILGQKVEFLVSFYNNEISEKSEIFDDQFSVERPDGSNFTLKIRSTKLEDSAMYFCASSEGTSGVMTSYEQYFGPGTRLTVT.

Only one count was recorded for this clonotype. The junction departs from germline at one end; a sequencing error may be responsible. This chain links TRBV30 with TRBJ1-5, with D possibly matching TRBD1 (6 bases). CDR3 size: 13 residues. CDR1 is GTSNPN, CDR2 SVGIG, per germline (reference sequence). The CDR3 here is CAWRVRGDQPQHF. Here the CDR3 DNA reads TGTGCCTGGCGTGTAAGGGGGGACCAGCCACAGCATTTT.

CDR3 protein: CASSWEVGTSDYNEQFF. The CDR3 DNA follows: TGTGCCAGCAGTTGGGAAGTGGGGACTAGCGATTACAATGAGCAGTTCTTC. The J gene is TRBJ2-1, the V gene TRBV6-2 or TRBV6-3, with 10 bases aligning to TRBD2. CDR3 length: 17 residues. CDR1 is MNHEY and CDR2 is SVGEGT in the germline V gene. Unmatched junction bases numbered 10, after V lost 4 bases and J lost 4 bases.

This clonotype occurred once. A clone one base away is much larger, so this may be a read error. This sequence joins TRBV20-1 and TRBJ2-7, with a weak D call TRBD2 (6 bases). V was trimmed by 1 base and J by 7 bases, leaving 14 bases between them. Looked up from germline, CDR1 is DFQATT and CDR2 is SNEGSKA (reference sequence). This CDR3 region has 13 residues. The CDR3 here is CSARVGGAREQYF. CDR3 DNA sequence: TGCAGTGCTAGAGTAGGAGGGGCGCGGGAGCAGTACTTC.

Only one count was recorded for this clonotype. The genes are TRBV7-8 and TRBJ2-2; TRBD2 might be the D (6 bases). Trimming cost V 7 bases and J 2 bases, with 23 bases left between them. CDR1 and CDR2 (germline): SGHVS, FQNEAQ. The CDR3 totals 18 residues. The CDR3 is CASTPLVYGGGNTGELFF. The CDR3 region has the DNA TGTGCCAGCACCCCGTTAGTTTATGGGGGAGGAAACACCGGGGAGCTGTTTTTT.

This clonotype was counted many times. This sequence joins TRBV28 and TRBJ2-3; 7 nucleotides align to TRBD1. This CDR3 is built from 15 residues. Germline V gene lookup returns CDR1 MDHEN and CDR2 SYDVKM. The V and J ends lost 5 bases and 2 bases, in that order; junction bases with no gene match: 7. The CDR3 here is CASSMRTGFTDTQYF. CDR3 in DNA: TGTGCCAGCAGTATGAGGACAGGCTTCACAGATACGCAGTATTTT.

Note on this clonotype: A read error may explain this, as a much larger clone is one base away. The conserved final phenylalanine or tryptophan is absent from the CDR3, which likely points to a read error. This rearrangement joins TRBV28 to TRBJ1-1; D perhaps matches TRBD1 (5 bases). CDR1 and CDR2 from the germline V gene are MDHEN and SYDVKM. This CDR3 is 12 amino acids long. Trimming shortened V by 6 bases and J by 8 bases, and 13 bases separated the two germline ends. The CDR3 DNA follows: TGTGCCAGCAGGGCAGACAGCTTCGAAGCTTTCCTT. Its translation: CASRADSFEAFL.

Regarding this clonotype: A read error may be the cause here, since a much bigger clone is one base away. V and J are TRBV5-1 and TRBJ1-1, with 9 positions matching TRBD1. CDR3 length equals 14 residues. The trim removed 3 bases at V and 8 bases at J, leaving 8 bases unmatched. Per the germline V gene, CDR1 is SGHRS and CDR2 is YFSETQ. The CDR3 region has the DNA TGCGCCAGCAGCTACGTGGACAGGGGACGAGAAGCTTTCTTT. Amino acids: CASSYVDRGREAFF.

This clonotype has just a few counts. Written as DNA, the CDR3 is TGTGCCAGCAGTCTCGAGGGGTCGGGCAATCAGCCCCAGCATTTT. This encodes CASSLEGSGNQPQHF. The V and J genes are TRBV27 and TRBJ1-5; D may be TRBD1 (5 bases). The CDR3 totals 15 residues. The germline V gene has CDR1 MNHEY and CDR2 SMNVEV (reference sequence). V lost 5 bases and J 2 bases, leaving 13 bases between the germline ends.

There are many counts of this clonotype. The rearrangement uses TRBV4-3 and TRBJ1-5; D is uncertain. The V end lost 3 bases, the J end lost 0 bases, and 9 bases lay between the germline ends. The CDR3 has 15 residues. Germline-derived CDR1 and CDR2 are LGHNA and YSLEER. CDR3 residues: CASSHEVYSNQPQHF. The DNA of the CDR3 is TGCGCCAGCAGCCACGAGGTGTATAGCAATCAGCCCCAGCATTTT.

This clonotype was observed a single time. Compared with germline, one end of the junction differs, possibly owing to a read error. The V gene is TRBV4-3, the J gene TRBJ2-5; D may correspond to TRBD1 or TRBD2 (5 bases each). This CDR3 is built from 13 residues. Germline CDR1 LGHNA, CDR2 YSLEER. The CDR3 DNA reads as TGCGCCAGCAAGGGACCGGGCCCAGAGACCCCGTACTTC. It is translated as CASKGPGPETPYF.

This clonotype was recorded once. A much bigger clone sits one base away, suggesting this may be a read error. The chain links TRBV20-1 to TRBJ2-7, with a tentative D call TRBD2 (6 bases). This CDR3 region has 13 residues. Germline assignment: CDR1 DFQATT and CDR2 SNEGSKA (reference sequence). The chain's CDR3 is CSTRVGGAGEQYF. CDR3 nucleotide sequence: TGCAGTACTAGAGTAGGAGGGGCGGGGGAGCAGTACTTC.